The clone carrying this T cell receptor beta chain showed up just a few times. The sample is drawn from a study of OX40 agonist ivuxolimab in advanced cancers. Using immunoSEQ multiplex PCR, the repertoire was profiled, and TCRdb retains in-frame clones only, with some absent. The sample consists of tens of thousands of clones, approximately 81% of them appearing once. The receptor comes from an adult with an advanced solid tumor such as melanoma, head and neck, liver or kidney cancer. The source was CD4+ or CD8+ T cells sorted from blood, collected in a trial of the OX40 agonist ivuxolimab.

As DNA, the CDR3 is TGTGCCAGCAGTTTGCAGGGTGGCGGTATGGACTATGGCTACACCTTC. This gives the protein CASSLQGGGMDYGYTF. This chain uses TRBV27 with TRBJ1-2; perhaps TRBD1 as D (5 bases). V was pared by 3 bases and J by 3 bases, with 17 bases between. The CDR3 consists of 16 residues. Germline assignment: CDR1 MNHEY and CDR2 SMNVEV (reference sequence).